Following are 30 T cell receptor beta chains from one sample sequenced in a study of PD-1 blockade in mismatch repair-deficient tumors. Only in-frame clones appear in the TCRdb table, and some are missing; sequencing was by immunoSEQ multiplex PCR. The sample includes tens of thousands of clones, over 70% of them seen just once. The material sequenced was PBMCs, taken 38 to 40 weeks after starting pembrolizumab. The receptors shown here come from an adult with mismatch repair-deficient cancer.

Only one count was recorded for this clone. This chain connects TRBV29-1 to TRBJ2-3; 10 nucleotides align to TRBD1. This CDR3 region has 16 residues. The germline CDR1 and CDR2 sequences are SQVTM and ANQGSEA. Trimming at V came to 1 base and at J to 0 bases, leaving 4 bases not matched to a gene. CDR3 sequence reads: CSVEGVGQGSTDTQYF. Written as DNA, the CDR3 is TGCAGCGTTGAAGGGGTGGGACAGGGGAGCACAGATACGCAGTATTTT.

The chain recombines TRBV30 with TRBJ1-2; TRBD1 might be the D (5 bases). The V gene lost 4 bases and the J gene lost 8 bases, with 14 bases spanning the gap. Germline V gene data show CDR1 as GTSNPN and CDR2 as SVGIG (reference sequence). The CDR3 spans 12 residues. Here the CDR3 DNA reads TGTGCCTGGACCTTCGGGGGACCCGGCTACACCTTC. Translation: CAWTFGGPGYTF.

This clone was seen just once. The chain links TRBV5-4 to TRBJ2-5; 8 bases agree with TRBD2. Trimming took 2 bases from V and 5 from J; bases not matched to a gene: 5. Germline V lookup: CDR1 SGHNT, CDR2 YYREEE (reference sequence). The CDR3 covers 14 residues. The CDR3 spells CASSFAGGRETQYF. CDR3 in DNA: TGTGCCAGCAGCTTCGCGGGAGGTAGGGAGACCCAGTACTTC.

As to this clone: At the DNA level, this CDR3 is encoded by other sequences in the same sample as well. The CDR3 loop reads CASSENTYNEQFF. CDR3 nucleotides: TGTGCCAGCAGTGAAAATACCTACAATGAGCAGTTCTTC. The V gene is TRBV2, the J gene TRBJ2-1; no firm D call. The CDR3 is made up of 13 amino acids. Germline V gives CDR1 SNHLY, CDR2 FYNNEI. Trimming removed 2 bases at V and 2 bases at J, with 4 bases between.

This clone was seen a few times. The chain joins TRBV7-9 to TRBJ2-7; 10 bases line up with TRBD2. The trim removed 1 base at V and 2 bases at J, leaving 2 bases unmatched. Germline loops: CDR1 SEHNR, CDR2 FQNEAQ (reference sequence). CDR3 length: 15 amino acids. CDR3 nucleotide sequence: TGTGCCAGCAGCTTAGGAGCGGGAGGGGCCTACGAGCAGTACTTC. This encodes CASSLGAGGAYEQYF.

This chain uses TRBV6-1 with TRBJ2-1; TRBD2 aligns across 11 bases. The length of the CDR3 is 17 residues. The germline CDR1 and CDR2 sequences are MNHNS and SASEGT. J was trimmed by 4 bases and V by 1 base; bases with no gene match: 6. CDR3 in DNA: TGTGCCAGCAGTGAAGAACTAGCGGGAGAGAATTACAATGAGCAGTTCTTC. Protein product: CASSEELAGENYNEQFF.

The V gene is TRBV30, the J gene TRBJ2-3, with D possibly being TRBD1 (5 bases). V lost 4 bases, J lost 0 bases, and 8 bases lay in between. This CDR3 has 13 amino acids. Germline CDR1 is GTSNPN and CDR2 is SVGIG (reference sequence). The CDR3 loop reads CAWKTASTDTQYF. The CDR3 DNA reads as TGTGCCTGGAAGACAGCTAGCACAGATACGCAGTATTTT.

The chain carries TRBV14 and TRBJ1-6; tentatively, D is TRBD1 (6 bases). V shed 3 bases and J shed 10 bases, with 16 bases lying between them. Germline V lookup: CDR1 SGHDN, CDR2 FVKESK. The CDR3 runs 15 residues. The CDR3 protein is CASSHTQGPGSPLHF. CDR3 nucleotides: TGTGCCAGCAGCCATACACAGGGTCCGGGATCACCCCTCCACTTT.

This sequence joins TRBV5-1 and TRBJ2-3; no reliable D call. Trimming pared 0 bases from V and 0 bases from J, leaving 14 bases between. The CDR3 spans 17 residues. Germline V gene sequence: CDR1 SGHRS, CDR2 YFSETQ. The CDR3 DNA is TGCGCCAGCAGCTTGGGAGTTTTTCGGGTCAGCACAGATACGCAGTATTTT. Translation: CASSLGVFRVSTDTQYF.

This clone showed up just a few times. The rearrangement links TRBV6-1 to TRBJ2-7; D unclear. V was shortened by 8 bases and J by 0 bases, with 5 bases between the two germline ends. CDR3 size: 11 residues. CDR1 MNHNS and CDR2 SASEGT come from the germline V gene. The CDR3 loop is CASRSSYEQYF. In DNA, the CDR3 is TGTGCCAGCCGGAGCTCCTACGAGCAGTACTTC.

The rearrangement joins TRBV5-6 to TRBJ1-4; D is unclear. V was clipped by 4 bases and J by 7 bases, with 14 bases between them. This CDR3 contains 14 residues. Germline CDR1 is SGHDT and CDR2 is YYEEEE. The CDR3 reads CASSPAGSREKLFF. The CDR3, as DNA: TGTGCCAGCAGCCCGGCCGGGAGCCGTGAAAAACTGTTTTTT.

The chain combines TRBV25-1 with TRBJ1-2; 10 positions match TRBD1. There are 16 residues in the CDR3. The J segment lost 4 bases and the V segment lost 3 bases, leaving 8 bases of the junction unmatched. Germline values: CDR1 MGHDK, CDR2 SYGVNS. The CDR3 sequence is CASSDPGTGDSYGYTF. The CDR3 nucleotides read TGTGCCAGCAGTGATCCCGGGACAGGGGACAGCTATGGCTACACCTTC.

This chain connects TRBV19 to TRBJ2-1; maybe TRBD2 (6 bases). The germline V gene encodes CDR1 LNHDA and CDR2 SQIVND (reference sequence). CDR3 size: 15 residues. The V and J ends lost 3 bases and 9 bases respectively, with 18 bases between them. DNA of the CDR3: TGTGCCAGTAGTATGGGACTGTCGGTAGGCGGTGAGCAGTTCTTC. Residues: CASSMGLSVGGEQFF.

The rearrangement uses TRBV6-6 and TRBJ2-7, with D maybe TRBD2 (5 bases). The ends were cut back, 2 bases at V and 3 bases at J, with 11 bases in the middle. This CDR3 contains 14 residues. CDR1 is MNHNY, CDR2 SVGAGI, per germline (reference sequence). This CDR3 is CASSYRARGYEQYF. The DNA of the CDR3 is TGTGCCAGCAGTTACCGAGCTCGGGGCTACGAGCAGTACTTC.

This clone appeared once. The CDR3 bases are TGCGCCAGCAGCTTGGGACTAGCGGGGGTCTCCTACAATGAGCAGTTCTTC. Translated, it gives CASSLGLAGVSYNEQFF. V is TRBV5-1 and J is TRBJ2-1; 12 bases match TRBD2. Germline lookup yields CDR1 SGHRS and CDR2 YFSETQ. V lost 0 bases and J lost 0; bases outside the gene matches: 1. This CDR3 spans 17 amino acids.

The chain links TRBV21-1 to TRBJ2-5; no DNA check was done on the table's D call, TRBD2. TRBV21-1 is shown as a pseudogene. The CDR3 covers 15 residues. The CDR3 loop reads CASSRTSGREETQYF. The CDR3, as DNA: TGTGCCAGCAGCAGGACTAGCGGGAGAGAAGAGACCCAGTACTTC.

This clone has a single count. The chain is built from TRBV6-1 and TRBJ1-5; 7 positions match TRBD1. CDR3 length equals 14 residues. The germline gives CDR1 MNHNS, CDR2 SASEGT. V was clipped by 4 bases and J by 4 bases; unmatched bases: 4. CDR3 nucleotides: TGTGCCAGCAGTGGCAGGGGGGAGAATCAGCCCCAGCATTTT. Protein product: CASSGRGENQPQHF.

The chain combines TRBV6-6 with TRBJ2-7; 8 bases map to TRBD1. The CDR3 extends over 16 amino acids. Germline values: CDR1 MNHNY, CDR2 SVGAGI (reference sequence). Unmatched junction bases numbered 11, after V lost 2 bases and J lost 5 bases. CDR3 nucleotides: TGTGCCAGCAGTTACCAACAGGGGGGCAGTGTCCACGAGCAGTACTTC. As protein: CASSYQQGGSVHEQYF.

This clone was found a few times. The V and J genes are TRBV27 and TRBJ2-7; TRBD2 matches at 7 bases. V was pared by 5 bases and J by 6 bases, with 7 bases of the junction left unmatched. CDR1 MNHEY and CDR2 SMNVEV come from the germline V gene (reference sequence). This CDR3 contains 13 residues. The DNA for the CDR3 is TGTGCCAGCAGTCCGACTAGCAAACTCGAGCAGTACTTC. This sequence encodes CASSPTSKLEQYF.

A few counts support this clone. The chain uses TRBV16 and TRBJ2-7; 8 bases line up with TRBD2. Germline V lookup: CDR1 KGHSY, CDR2 FQNENV. V shed 2 bases and J 6 bases; nucleotides not matched to a gene: 9. The CDR3 runs 15 residues. For the CDR3, the DNA is TGTGCCAGCAGCCAAGCGCTCCCGGGACTAGGCGAGCAGTACTTC. This sequence encodes CASSQALPGLGEQYF.

This clone showed up just a few times. This sequence joins TRBV7-2 and TRBJ2-7; 8 nucleotides align to TRBD2. Unmatched junction bases numbered 8, after V lost 2 bases and J lost 5 bases. Germline lookup yields CDR1 SGHTA and CDR2 FQGNSA. This CDR3 spans 15 amino acids. CDR3 in DNA: TGTGCCAGCAGCTTAACAGGGACTAGAGAAAACGAGCAGTACTTC. Translated, it gives CASSLTGTRENEQYF.

This clone was seen only once. The chain employs TRBV19 and TRBJ1-2; possible D gene TRBD1, 6 bases. Germline V gene lookup returns CDR1 LNHDA and CDR2 SQIVND (reference sequence). The CDR3 is made up of 14 amino acids. V lost 5 bases and J lost 5, with 15 bases in between. The CDR3 DNA follows: TGTGCCAGTAGTCCCCAGGGGATGGGTTATGGCTACACCTTC. Residues: CASSPQGMGYGYTF.

The CDR3 loop reads CASSPYSSLYQETQYF. DNA of the CDR3: TGTGCCAGCAGCCCCTACAGCAGTTTGTACCAAGAGACCCAGTACTTC. The chain is built from TRBV28 and TRBJ2-5; D remains ambiguous. V was pared by 6 bases and J by 0 bases, with 17 bases between. The CDR3 is made up of 16 amino acids. Germline V gives CDR1 MDHEN, CDR2 SYDVKM.

This chain uses TRBV18 with TRBJ1-3; D is unclear. Germline assignment: CDR1 KGHSH and CDR2 LQKENI. Trimming cost V 2 bases and J 3 bases, with 8 bases left between them. The CDR3 is 14 residues long. The CDR3 region is CASSPSGDGNTIYF. The CDR3 DNA reads TGTGCCAGCTCACCATCCGGAGATGGAAACACCATATATTTT. The full variable domain, its missing parts supplied by reference TRBV18 and TRBJ1-3, is NAGVMQNPRHLVRRRGQEARLRCSPMKGHSHVYWYRQLPEEGLKFMVYLQKENIIDESGMPKERFSAEFPKEGPSILRIQQVVRGDSAAYFCASSPSGDGNTIYFGEGSWLTVV.

This chain uses TRBV15 with TRBJ2-2; D uncertain. Trimming took 3 bases from V and 0 from J, leaving 5 bases between them. The germline CDR1 and CDR2 sequences are LNHNV and YYDKDF (reference sequence). The CDR3 consists of 14 residues. CDR3 residues: CATSRSANTGELFF. CDR3 bases: TGTGCCACCAGCAGGAGCGCGAACACCGGGGAGCTGTTTTTT.

The V and J genes are TRBV5-1 and TRBJ2-1, with 11 bases lining up with TRBD2. There are 15 residues in the CDR3. Germline CDR1 SGHRS, CDR2 YFSETQ. V was pared by 1 base and J by 6 bases, with 3 bases of the junction left unmatched. CDR3 in DNA: TGCGCCAGCAGCTTGCAACTAGCGGGAGCCAATGAGCAGTTCTTC. Its protein is CASSLQLAGANEQFF.

The rearrangement links TRBV29-1 to TRBJ2-1; 8 nucleotides match TRBD1. CDR1 and CDR2 from the germline V gene are SQVTM and ANQGSEA. CDR3 length equals 11 residues. V gave up 7 bases and J gave up 5 bases; unmatched junction bases: 1. CDR3 in DNA: TGCAGCGAGGACAGGGACAATGAGCAGTTCTTC. This sequence encodes CSEDRDNEQFF.

The V gene is TRBV11-2, the J gene TRBJ1-2, with D uncertain. Trimming pared 1 base from V and 5 bases from J, leaving 14 bases between. Germline CDR1 and CDR2: SGHAT and FQNNGV. The CDR3 has 15 amino acids. CDR3 protein: CASSLAMGPQYGYTF. CDR3 in DNA: TGTGCCAGCAGCTTAGCTATGGGCCCCCAATATGGCTACACCTTC.

The chain couples TRBV5-1 to TRBJ1-1; 8 bases are shared with TRBD1. Germline V gives CDR1 SGHRS, CDR2 YFSETQ. CDR3 size: 13 residues. V lost 2 bases and J lost 4; bases outside the gene matches: 1. CDR3 loop: CASSFTGGTEAFF. Written as DNA, the CDR3 is TGCGCCAGCAGCTTCACAGGGGGCACTGAAGCTTTCTTT.

The chain uses TRBV28 and TRBJ1-4, with TRBD1 identical over 12 bases. The CDR3 loop spans 17 amino acids. Germline V CDR1 and CDR2: MDHEN, SYDVKM. The ends lost 6 bases at V and 2 bases at J; junction bases unmatched: 7. CDR3 amino acids: CASSLGGQGATNEKLFF. DNA for the CDR3: TGTGCCAGCAGCCTAGGGGGACAGGGGGCTACTAATGAAAAACTGTTTTTT.